The 8 T cell receptor beta chains below were found in one sample sequenced in a study of T-cell memory formation after mild COVID-19 (dated by TCRdb to the early 2020s). Library construction relied on 5' RACE. Sequenced on an Illumina NovaSeq 6000. The public reads were run again by TCRdb, first through fastp at Q25 and then through MiXCR, and only productive beta chains were kept. Rows merge per CDR3 protein into single entries with the most common DNA and genes. Here the sample has tens of thousands of distinct CDR3 sequences; around 10% occur a single time. Approximately 29% of the sample comes from the top ten. Input material: PBMCs or a T cell subset sorted from them (not recorded which). These receptor sequences come from a man aged 18 to 30 who had mild COVID-19 (a few samples of this study predate the infection). The sample titles of this study are shuffled in the database, so cell type and time point are left out; the donor was told from shared clones.

Ten or more counts support this clonotype. V gene TRBV5-4 combines with J gene TRBJ2-3, with 11 bases lining up with TRBD2. The CDR3 is made up of 15 amino acids. The V and J ends lost 0 bases and 4 bases, in that order; junction bases with no gene match: 1. Looked up from germline, CDR1 is SGHNT and CDR2 is YYREEE (reference sequence). The DNA of the CDR3 is TGTGCCAGCAGCTTGGCTAGCGGGGGGCCAGATACGCAGTATTTT. Its translation: CASSLASGGPDTQYF.

This clonotype has a handful of counts. V and J are TRBV5-1 and TRBJ1-1, with TRBD1 matching over 7 bases. The CDR3 sequence is 16 residues long. The junction had 13 bases not matched to a gene; V was cut back by 4 bases and J by 4 bases. CDR1 is SGHRS and CDR2 is YFSETQ in the germline V gene. The CDR3 is CASSRRQGGEGTEAFF. The CDR3 DNA follows: TGCGCCAGCAGCCGTCGACAGGGCGGAGAGGGCACTGAAGCTTTCTTT.

This clonotype counts as medium-sized. The genes are TRBV2 and TRBJ2-5; D ambiguous. Germline CDR1 and CDR2: SNHLY and FYNNEI. The CDR3 has 12 residues. Trimming removed 10 bases from V and 4 bases from J, with 13 bases in between. CDR3 nucleotides: TGTGCCACCCAGGATGCTGGAGAGACCCAGTACTTC. Its protein product is CATQDAGETQYF. Based on the CDR3 plus reference TRBV2 and TRBJ2-5, the full variable domain is EPEVTQTPSHQVTQMGQEVILRCVPISNHLYFYWYRQILGQKVEFLVSFYNNEISEKSEIFDDQFSVERPDGSNFTLKIRSTKLEDSAMYFCATQDAGETQYFGPGTRLLVL.

This clonotype was seen at least ten times. This chain links TRBV21-1 with TRBJ2-3; TRBD1, the D gene given by the table, was not confirmed from the DNA. TRBV21-1 is given as a pseudogene. This CDR3 has 16 amino acids. The CDR3: CASSDRGTGGPDTQYF. The CDR3, as DNA: TGTGCCAGCAGCGACCGAGGGACAGGGGGTCCAGATACGCAGTATTTT.

This clonotype showed up many times. The chain uses TRBV5-1 and TRBJ2-5; maybe TRBD2 (6 bases). The V and J ends lost 0 bases and 4 bases respectively, with 10 bases between them. This CDR3 has 14 residues. CDR1 and CDR2 (germline): SGHRS, YFSETQ. The CDR3 protein is CASSLGQGGETQYF. As DNA, the CDR3 is TGCGCCAGCAGCTTGGGGCAGGGAGGAGAGACCCAGTACTTC.

This clonotype was observed many times. The chain recombines TRBV12-3 or TRBV12-4 with TRBJ2-1, with 8 bases that match TRBD1. Losses at the gene ends were 2 bases for V and 1 base for J; bases not matched to a gene: 16. This CDR3 spans 20 amino acids. The CDR3: CASSLLARGLSNGSYNEQFF. CDR3 coding DNA: TGTGCCAGCAGTTTACTCGCCAGGGGGCTCTCGAATGGGTCCTACAATGAGCAGTTCTTC.

This clonotype was observed many times. The gene calls are TRBV7-2 and TRBJ2-1; 16 bases match TRBD2. The trim removed 4 bases at V and 9 bases at J, leaving 6 bases unmatched. The CDR3 extends over 16 amino acids. From germline, CDR1 is SGHTA and CDR2 FQGNSA. The CDR3 nucleotides are TGTGCCAGCAGCTCGGGACTAGCGGGGGGGCAGAGTGAGCAGTTCTTC. This encodes CASSSGLAGGQSEQFF.

The sample holds many counts of this clonotype. The rearrangement links TRBV2 to TRBJ1-5, with D possibly being TRBD1 (6 bases). Germline values: CDR1 SNHLY, CDR2 FYNNEI. This CDR3 has 14 residues. The ends were cut back, 5 bases at V and 5 bases at J, with 13 bases in the middle. The chain's CDR3 is CASSFTGIYQPQHF. In DNA form, the CDR3 reads TGTGCCAGCAGTTTTACAGGGATATATCAGCCCCAGCATTTT.